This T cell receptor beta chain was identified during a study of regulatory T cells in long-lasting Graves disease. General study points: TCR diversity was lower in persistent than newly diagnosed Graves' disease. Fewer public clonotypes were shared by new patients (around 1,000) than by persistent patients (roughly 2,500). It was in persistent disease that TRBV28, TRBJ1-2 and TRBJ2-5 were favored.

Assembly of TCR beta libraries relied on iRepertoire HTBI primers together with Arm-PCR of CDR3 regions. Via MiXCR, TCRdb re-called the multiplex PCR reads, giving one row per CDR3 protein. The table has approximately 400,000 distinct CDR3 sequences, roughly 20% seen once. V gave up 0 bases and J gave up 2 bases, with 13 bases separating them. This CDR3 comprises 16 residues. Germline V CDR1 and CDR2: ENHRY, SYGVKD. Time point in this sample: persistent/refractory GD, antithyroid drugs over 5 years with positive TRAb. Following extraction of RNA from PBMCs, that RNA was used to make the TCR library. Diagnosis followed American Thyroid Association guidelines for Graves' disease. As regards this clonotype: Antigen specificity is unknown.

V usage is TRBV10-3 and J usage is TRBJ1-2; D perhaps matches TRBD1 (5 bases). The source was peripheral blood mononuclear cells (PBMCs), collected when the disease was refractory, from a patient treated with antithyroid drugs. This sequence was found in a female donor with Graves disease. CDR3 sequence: CAISESSGLGNYGYTF. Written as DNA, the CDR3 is TGTGCCATCAGTGAGTCCTCAGGGTTGGGAAACTATGGCTACACCTTC.